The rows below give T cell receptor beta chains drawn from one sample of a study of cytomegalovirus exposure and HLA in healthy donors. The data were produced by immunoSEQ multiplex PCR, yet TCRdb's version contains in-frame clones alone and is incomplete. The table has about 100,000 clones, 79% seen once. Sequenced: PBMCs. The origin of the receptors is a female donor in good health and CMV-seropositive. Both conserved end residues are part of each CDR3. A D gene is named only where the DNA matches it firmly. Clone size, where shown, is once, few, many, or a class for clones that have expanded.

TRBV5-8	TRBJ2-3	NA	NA	TGTGCCAGCAGCTTGGGTCGGTCGGGGGGCGTCCCAGATACGCAGTATTTT	CASSLGRSGGVPDTQYF
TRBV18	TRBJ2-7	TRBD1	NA	TGTGCCAGCTCACCACCCCGACAGGGGGTATACGAGCAGTACTTC	CASSPPRQGVYEQYF
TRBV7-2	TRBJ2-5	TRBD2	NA	TGTGCCAGCAGCTCCCGGGGGGGCAGAGAGACCCAGTACTTC	CASSSRGGRETQYF
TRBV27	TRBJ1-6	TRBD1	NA	TGTGCCAGCAGTTTATTTCCGGGACAGGGCCCTAGCTCCTATAATTCACCCCTCCACTTT	CASSLFPGQGPSSYNSPLHF
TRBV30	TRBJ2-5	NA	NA	TGTGCCTGGAGTGTACGGCGGGCCTCCGGGGAGACCCAGTACTTC	CAWSVRRASGETQYF
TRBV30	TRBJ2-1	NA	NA	TGTGCCTGGAGTGAAGGGACTTCCCTACTTAATGAGCAGTTCTTC	CAWSEGTSLLNEQFF
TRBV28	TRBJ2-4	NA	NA	TGTGCCAGCAGTAGGAGGGGCGGGGACATTCAGTACTTC	CASSRRGGDIQYF
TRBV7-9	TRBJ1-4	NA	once	TGTGCCAGCAGCTTAGGAGGGGAAAAACTGTTTTTT	CASSLGGEKLFF
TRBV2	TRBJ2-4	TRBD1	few	TGTGCCAGCAGGGCGGTGAAGGGGGCGATCAACATTCAGTACTTC	CASRAVKGAINIQYF
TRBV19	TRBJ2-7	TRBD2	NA	TGTGCCAGTAGTATGCCGGGGGGTAGCTCCTACGAGCAGTACTTC	CASSMPGGSSYEQYF
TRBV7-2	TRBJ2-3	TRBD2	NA	TGTGCCAGCAGCTTAGGAGGGAGGGCCGAGACAGATACGCAGTATTTT	CASSLGGRAETDTQYF
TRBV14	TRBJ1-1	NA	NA	TGTGCCAGCGGTGGCGCGGGAATGCGAAAAGAGGACACTGAAGCTTTCTTT	CASGGAGMRKEDTEAFF
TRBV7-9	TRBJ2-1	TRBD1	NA	TGTGCCAGCGCGGACAGGGGGGACAATGAGCAGTTCTTC	CASADRGDNEQFF
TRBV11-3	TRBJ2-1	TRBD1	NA	TGTGCCAGCAGCTCCACGACAGGGCCGGCCTACAATGAGCAGTTCTTC	CASSSTTGPAYNEQFF